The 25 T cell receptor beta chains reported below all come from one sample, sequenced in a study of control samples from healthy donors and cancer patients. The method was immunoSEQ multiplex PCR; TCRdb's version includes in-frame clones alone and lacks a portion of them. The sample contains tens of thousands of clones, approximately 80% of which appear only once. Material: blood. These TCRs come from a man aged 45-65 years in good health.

CDR3 nucleotide sequence: TGTGCCACCAGCGGACCAGCGGGGGGGATTTCTAGCACAGATACGCAGTATTTT. It encodes CATSGPAGGISSTDTQYF. The genes are TRBV15 and TRBJ2-3; 10 nucleotides agree with TRBD2. The CDR3 extends over 18 amino acids. V trimming: 5 bases; J trimming: 0 bases; junction bases outside the gene matches: 11. Germline values: CDR1 LNHNV, CDR2 YYDKDF (reference sequence).

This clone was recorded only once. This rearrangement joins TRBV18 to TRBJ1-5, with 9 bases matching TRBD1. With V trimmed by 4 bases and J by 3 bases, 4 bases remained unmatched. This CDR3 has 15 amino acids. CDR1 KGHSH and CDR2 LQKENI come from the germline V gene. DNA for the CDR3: TGTGCCAGCTCACGCGGGACAGGGATCAATCAGCCCCAGCATTTT. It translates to CASSRGTGINQPQHF.

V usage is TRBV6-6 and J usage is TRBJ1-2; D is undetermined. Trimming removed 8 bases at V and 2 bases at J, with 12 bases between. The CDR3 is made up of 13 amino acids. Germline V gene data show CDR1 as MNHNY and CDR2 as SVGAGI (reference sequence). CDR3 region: CASGLGRNYGYTF. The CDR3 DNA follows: TGTGCCAGCGGACTGGGTAGGAACTATGGCTACACCTTC.

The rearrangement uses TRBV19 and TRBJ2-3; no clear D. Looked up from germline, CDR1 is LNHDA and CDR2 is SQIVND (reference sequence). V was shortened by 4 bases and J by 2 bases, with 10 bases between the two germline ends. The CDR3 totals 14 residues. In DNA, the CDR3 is TGTGCCAGTAGTAGCTGGGGATCCACAGATACGCAGTATTTT. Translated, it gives CASSSWGSTDTQYF.

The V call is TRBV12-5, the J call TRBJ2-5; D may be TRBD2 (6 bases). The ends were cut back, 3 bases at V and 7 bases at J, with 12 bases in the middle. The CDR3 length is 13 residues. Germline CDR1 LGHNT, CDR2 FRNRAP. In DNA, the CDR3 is TGTGCTAGTGGTTTCCGGGCCGGGGGGACCCAGTACTTC. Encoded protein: CASGFRAGGTQYF. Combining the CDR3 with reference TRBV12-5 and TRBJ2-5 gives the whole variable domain DARVTQTPRHKVTEMGQEVTMRCQPILGHNTVFWYRQTMMQGLELLAYFRNRAPLDDSGMPKDRFSAEMPDATLATLKIQPSEPRDSAVYFCASGFRAGGTQYFGPGTRLLVL.

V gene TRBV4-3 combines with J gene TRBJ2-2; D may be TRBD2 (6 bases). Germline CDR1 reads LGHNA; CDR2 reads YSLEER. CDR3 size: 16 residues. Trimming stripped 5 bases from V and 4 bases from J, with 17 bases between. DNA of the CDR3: TGCGCCAGCAGCTACACGCTTACTAGCCCCACCGGGGAGCTGTTTTTT. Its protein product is CASSYTLTSPTGELFF.

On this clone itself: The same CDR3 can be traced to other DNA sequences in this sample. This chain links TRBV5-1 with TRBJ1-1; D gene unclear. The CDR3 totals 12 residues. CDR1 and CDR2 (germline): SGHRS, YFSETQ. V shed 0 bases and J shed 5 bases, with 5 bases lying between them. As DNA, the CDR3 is TGCGCCAGCAGCTTGGGGTGGACTGAAGCTTTCTTT. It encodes CASSLGWTEAFF. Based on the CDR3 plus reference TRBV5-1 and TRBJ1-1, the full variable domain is KAGVTQTPRYLIKTRGQQVTLSCSPISGHRSVSWYQQTPGQGLQFLFEYFSETQRNKGNFPGRFSGRQFSNSRSEMNVSTLELGDSALYLCASSLGWTEAFFGQGTRLTVV.

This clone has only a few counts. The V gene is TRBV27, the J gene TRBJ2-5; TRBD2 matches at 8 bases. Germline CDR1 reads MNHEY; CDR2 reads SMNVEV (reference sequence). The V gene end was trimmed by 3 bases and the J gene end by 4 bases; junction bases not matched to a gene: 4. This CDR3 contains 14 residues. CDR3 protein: CASSFGTRRETQYF. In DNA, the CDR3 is TGTGCCAGCAGTTTCGGGACTAGAAGAGAGACCCAGTACTTC.

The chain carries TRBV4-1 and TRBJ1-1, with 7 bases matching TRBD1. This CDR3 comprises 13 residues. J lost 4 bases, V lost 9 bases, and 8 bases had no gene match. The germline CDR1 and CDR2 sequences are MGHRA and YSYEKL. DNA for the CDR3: TGCGCCAGACCCCTCGACAGGGTCACTGAAGCTTTCTTT. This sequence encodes CARPLDRVTEAFF.

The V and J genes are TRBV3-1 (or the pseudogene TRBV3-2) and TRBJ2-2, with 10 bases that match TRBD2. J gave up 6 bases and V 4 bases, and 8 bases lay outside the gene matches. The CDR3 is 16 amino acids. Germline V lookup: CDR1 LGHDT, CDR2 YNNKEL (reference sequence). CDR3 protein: CASSLQREGLAGELFF. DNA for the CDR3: TGTGCCAGCAGCCTCCAGCGGGAGGGCCTCGCCGGGGAGCTGTTTTTT.

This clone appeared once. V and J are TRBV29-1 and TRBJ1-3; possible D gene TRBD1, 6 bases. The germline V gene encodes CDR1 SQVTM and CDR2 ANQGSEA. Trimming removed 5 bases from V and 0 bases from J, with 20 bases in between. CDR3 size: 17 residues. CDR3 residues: CSVSAPSDRSSGNTIYF. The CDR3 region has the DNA TGCAGCGTTTCCGCGCCCTCTGACAGGAGCTCTGGAAACACCATATATTTT.

In DNA form, the CDR3 reads TGCGCCAGCAGCCAAGAGGGAGGAGCCCCTGAAGCTTTCTTT. It codes for CASSQEGGAPEAFF. The gene calls are TRBV4-3 and TRBJ1-1; D is ambiguous. V was pared by 0 bases and J by 6 bases, with 11 bases between. CDR1 LGHNA and CDR2 YSLEER come from the germline V gene. The CDR3 contains 14 residues.

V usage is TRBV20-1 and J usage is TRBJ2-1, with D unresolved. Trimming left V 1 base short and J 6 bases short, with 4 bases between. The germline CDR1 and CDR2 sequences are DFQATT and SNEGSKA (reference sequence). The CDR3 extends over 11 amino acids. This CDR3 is CSARGPNEQFF. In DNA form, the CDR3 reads TGCAGTGCTAGAGGCCCCAATGAGCAGTTCTTC.

CDR3 protein: CASSGSTDTQYF. CDR3 bases: TGTGCCAGCAGCGGAAGCACAGATACGCAGTATTTT. The chain is built from TRBV28 and TRBJ2-3; the D is unclear. The germline V and J ends were trimmed by 6 bases and 0 bases, with 4 bases remaining between them. The germline gives CDR1 MDHEN, CDR2 SYDVKM. The CDR3 is 12 residues long.

In DNA form, the CDR3 reads TGTGCCAGTAGTCTAGGTCTACTAGCGGGGGTCGCAGATACGCAGTATTTT. This sequence encodes CASSLGLLAGVADTQYF. The chain joins TRBV19 to TRBJ2-3, with 11 positions matching TRBD2. CDR1 and CDR2 (germline): LNHDA, SQIVND (reference sequence). The junction had 11 bases not matched to a gene; V was cut back by 5 bases and J by 4 bases. The CDR3 sequence is 17 residues long.

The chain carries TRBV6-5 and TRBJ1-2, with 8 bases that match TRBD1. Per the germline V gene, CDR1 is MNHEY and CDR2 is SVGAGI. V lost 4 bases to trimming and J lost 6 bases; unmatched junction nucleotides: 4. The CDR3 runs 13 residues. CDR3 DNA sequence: TGTGCCAGCAGTTCACAGGGGGGCGATGGCTACACCTTC. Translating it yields CASSSQGGDGYTF.

DNA for the CDR3: TGTGCCAGCAGTCCCTCCGGGGGGATCGACAATGAGCAGTTCTTC. This sequence encodes CASSPSGGIDNEQFF. The chain employs TRBV6-2 or TRBV6-3 and TRBJ2-1; 7 bases match TRBD2. In germline, CDR1 is MNHEY, CDR2 SVGEGT. The V gene end was trimmed by 5 bases and the J gene end by 5 bases; junction bases not matched to a gene: 9. This CDR3 has 15 residues.

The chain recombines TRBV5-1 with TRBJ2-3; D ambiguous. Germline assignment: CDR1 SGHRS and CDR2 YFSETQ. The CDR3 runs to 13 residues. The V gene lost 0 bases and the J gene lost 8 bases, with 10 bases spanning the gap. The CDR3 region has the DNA TGCGCCAGCAGCTTGGACGCGGATGGTACGCAGTATTTT. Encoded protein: CASSLDADGTQYF.

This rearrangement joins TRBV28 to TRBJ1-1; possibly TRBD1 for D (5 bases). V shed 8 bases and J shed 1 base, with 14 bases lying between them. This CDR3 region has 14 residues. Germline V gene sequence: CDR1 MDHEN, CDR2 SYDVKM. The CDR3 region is CASGVAGPNTEAFF. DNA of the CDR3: TGTGCCAGCGGAGTGGCAGGGCCGAACACTGAAGCTTTCTTT.

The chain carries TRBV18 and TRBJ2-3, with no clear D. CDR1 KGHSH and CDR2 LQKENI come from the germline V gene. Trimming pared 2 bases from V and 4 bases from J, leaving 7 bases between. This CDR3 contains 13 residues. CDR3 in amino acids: CASSPGMADTQYF. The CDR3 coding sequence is TGTGCCAGCTCACCAGGGATGGCAGATACGCAGTATTTT.

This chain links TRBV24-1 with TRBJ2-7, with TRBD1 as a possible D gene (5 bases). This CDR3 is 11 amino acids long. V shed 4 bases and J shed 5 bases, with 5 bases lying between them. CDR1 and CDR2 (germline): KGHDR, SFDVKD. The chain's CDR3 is CATSEGDEQYF. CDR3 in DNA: TGTGCCACCAGTGAAGGGGACGAGCAGTACTTC.

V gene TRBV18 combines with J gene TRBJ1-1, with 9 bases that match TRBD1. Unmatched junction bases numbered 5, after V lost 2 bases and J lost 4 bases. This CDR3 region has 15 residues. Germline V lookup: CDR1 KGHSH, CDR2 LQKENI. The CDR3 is CASSPGTGFGTEAFF. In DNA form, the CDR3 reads TGTGCCAGCTCACCAGGGACAGGGTTTGGCACTGAAGCTTTCTTT.

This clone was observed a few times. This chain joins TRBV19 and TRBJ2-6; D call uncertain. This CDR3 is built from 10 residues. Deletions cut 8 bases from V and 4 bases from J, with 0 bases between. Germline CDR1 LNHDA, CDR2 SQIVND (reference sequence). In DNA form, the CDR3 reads TGTGCCAGTGGGGCCAACGTCCTGACTTTC. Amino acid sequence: CASGANVLTF. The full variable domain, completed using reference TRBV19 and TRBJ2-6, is DGGITQSPKYLFRKEGQNVTLSCEQNLNHDAMYWYRQDPGQGLRLIYYSQIVNDFQKGDIAEGYSVSREKKESFPLTVTSAQKNPTAFYLCASGANVLTFGAGSRLTVL.

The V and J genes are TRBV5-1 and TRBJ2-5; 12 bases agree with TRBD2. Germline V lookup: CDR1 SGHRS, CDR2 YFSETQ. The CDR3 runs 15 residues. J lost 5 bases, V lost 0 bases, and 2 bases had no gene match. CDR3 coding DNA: TGCGCCAGCAGCTTGGGACTAGCGGGAGCGGAGACCCAGTACTTC. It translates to CASSLGLAGAETQYF.

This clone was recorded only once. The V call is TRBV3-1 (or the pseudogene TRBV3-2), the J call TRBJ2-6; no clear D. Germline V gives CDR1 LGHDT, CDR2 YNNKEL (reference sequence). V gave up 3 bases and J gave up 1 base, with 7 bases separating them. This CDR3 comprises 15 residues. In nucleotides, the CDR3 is TGTGCCAGCAGCCAGCAAGCGTCTGGGGCCAACGTCCTGACTTTC. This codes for CASSQQASGANVLTF.